One sample yielded the 3 T cell receptor beta chains listed below, sequenced in a study of blood T cell repertoires in COVID-19. Assay: immunoSEQ multiplex PCR; the TCRdb copy retains only in-frame clones and omits some. The sample has tens of thousands of clones; approximately 87% are singletons. The source material was peripheral blood. The origin of the receptors is a woman in her fifties or sixties with acute or convalescent COVID-19.

The count of this clone is one. The V gene is TRBV19, the J gene TRBJ1-2; unclear D gene. From germline, CDR1 is LNHDA and CDR2 SQIVND (reference sequence). The CDR3 spans 11 residues. V dropped 8 bases and J dropped 4 bases, with 8 bases sitting between them. CDR3 nucleotide sequence: TGTGCCAGTGAGAGGAGCTATGGCTACACCTTC. Its protein product is CASERSYGYTF.

The rearrangement links TRBV4-2 to TRBJ2-5; maybe TRBD2 (6 bases). The germline V gene has CDR1 LGHNA and CDR2 YNFKEQ. The germline V and J ends were trimmed by 1 base and 5 bases, with 14 bases remaining between them. This CDR3 comprises 15 residues. The CDR3 is CASSQGPGRGETQYF. The CDR3 DNA sequence: TGTGCCAGCAGCCAAGGCCCGGGACGGGGGGAGACCCAGTACTTC.

This clone was observed a single time. The V gene is TRBV6-2 or TRBV6-3, the J gene TRBJ2-5; D uncertain. With 0 bases removed from V and 1 base from J, the gap between germline ends came to 6 bases. This CDR3 has 14 residues. Germline V gene lookup returns CDR1 MNHEY and CDR2 SVGEGT. CDR3 residues: CASSYSAVQETQYF. The DNA of the CDR3 is TGTGCCAGCAGTTACTCGGCAGTCCAAGAGACCCAGTACTTC.